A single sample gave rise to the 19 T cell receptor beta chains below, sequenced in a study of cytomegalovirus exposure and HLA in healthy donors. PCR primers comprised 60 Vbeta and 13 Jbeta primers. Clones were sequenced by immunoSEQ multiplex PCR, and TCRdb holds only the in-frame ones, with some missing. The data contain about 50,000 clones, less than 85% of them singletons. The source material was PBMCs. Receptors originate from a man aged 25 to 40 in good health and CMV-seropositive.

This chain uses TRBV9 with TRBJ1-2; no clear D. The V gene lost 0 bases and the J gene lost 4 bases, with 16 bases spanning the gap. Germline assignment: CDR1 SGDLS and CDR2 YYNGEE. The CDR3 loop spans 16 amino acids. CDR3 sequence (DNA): TGTGCCAGCAGCGTAGATGGGGAAGTCGGGAGCTATGGCTACACCTTC. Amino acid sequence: CASSVDGEVGSYGYTF.

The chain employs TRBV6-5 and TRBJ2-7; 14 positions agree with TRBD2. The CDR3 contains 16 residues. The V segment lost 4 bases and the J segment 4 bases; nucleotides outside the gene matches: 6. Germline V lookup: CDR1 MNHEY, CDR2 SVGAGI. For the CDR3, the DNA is TGTGCCAGCAGTTCGCCTAGGACTAGCGGGGGGTACGAGCAGTACTTC. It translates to CASSSPRTSGGYEQYF.

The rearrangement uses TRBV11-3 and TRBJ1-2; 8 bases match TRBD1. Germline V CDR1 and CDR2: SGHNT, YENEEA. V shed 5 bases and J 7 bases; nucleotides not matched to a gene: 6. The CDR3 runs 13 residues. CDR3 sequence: CASSITGGFGYTF. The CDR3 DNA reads TGTGCCAGCAGCATCACAGGGGGATTTGGCTACACCTTC.

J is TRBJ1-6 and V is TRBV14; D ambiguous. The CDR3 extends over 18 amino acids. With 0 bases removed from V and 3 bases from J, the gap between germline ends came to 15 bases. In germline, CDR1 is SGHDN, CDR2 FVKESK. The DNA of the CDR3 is TGTGCCAGCAGCCAAGATGACTCCCGCCGGGACTATAATTCACCCCTCCACTTT. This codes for CASSQDDSRRDYNSPLHF.

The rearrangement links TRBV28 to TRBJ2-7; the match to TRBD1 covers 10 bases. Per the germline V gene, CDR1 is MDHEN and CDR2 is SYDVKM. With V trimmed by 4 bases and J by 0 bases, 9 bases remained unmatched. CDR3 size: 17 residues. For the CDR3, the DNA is TGTGCCAGCAGTTCCCCCGCGGGACAGGGGAGCTCCTACGAGCAGTACTTC. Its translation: CASSSPAGQGSSYEQYF.

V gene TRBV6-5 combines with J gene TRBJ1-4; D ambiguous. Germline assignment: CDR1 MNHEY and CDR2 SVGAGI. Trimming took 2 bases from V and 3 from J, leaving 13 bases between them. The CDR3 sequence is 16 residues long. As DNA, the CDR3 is TGTGCCAGCAGTTACGCACCTCGGTTAGCTAATGAAAAACTGTTTTTT. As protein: CASSYAPRLANEKLFF.

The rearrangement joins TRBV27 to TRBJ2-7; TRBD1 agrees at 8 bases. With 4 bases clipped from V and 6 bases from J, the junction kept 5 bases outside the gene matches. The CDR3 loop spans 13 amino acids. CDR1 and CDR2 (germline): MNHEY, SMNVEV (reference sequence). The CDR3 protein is CASSSWDRLEQYF. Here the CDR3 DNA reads TGTGCCAGCAGTTCCTGGGACAGGCTCGAGCAGTACTTC.

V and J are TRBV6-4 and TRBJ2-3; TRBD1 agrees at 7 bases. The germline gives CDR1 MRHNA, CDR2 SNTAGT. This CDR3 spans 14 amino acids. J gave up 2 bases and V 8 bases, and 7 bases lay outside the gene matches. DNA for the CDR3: TGTGCCAGCTCCCGACAGGGTTACACAGATACGCAGTATTTT. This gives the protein CASSRQGYTDTQYF.

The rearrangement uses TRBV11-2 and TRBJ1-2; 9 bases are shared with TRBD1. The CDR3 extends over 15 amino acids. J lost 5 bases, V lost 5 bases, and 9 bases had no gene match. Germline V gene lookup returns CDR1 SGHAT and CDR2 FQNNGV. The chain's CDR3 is CASSQPRTGEYGYTF. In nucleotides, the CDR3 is TGTGCCAGCAGCCAACCCAGGACAGGGGAGTATGGCTACACCTTC.

The CDR3 loop is CASSLAGSNQPQHF. The CDR3 DNA sequence: TGTGCCAGCAGCCTCGCAGGTAGCAATCAGCCCCAGCATTTT. V and J are TRBV7-9 and TRBJ1-5; D not certain. The CDR3 consists of 14 residues. The V and J ends lost 5 bases and 0 bases respectively, with 8 bases between them. Germline V lookup: CDR1 SEHNR, CDR2 FQNEAQ (reference sequence).

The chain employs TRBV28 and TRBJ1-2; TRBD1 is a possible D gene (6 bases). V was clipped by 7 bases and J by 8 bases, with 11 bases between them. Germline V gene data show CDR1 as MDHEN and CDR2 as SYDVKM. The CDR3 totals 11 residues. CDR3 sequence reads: CASTQGWGYTF. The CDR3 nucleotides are TGTGCCAGCACCCAGGGGTGGGGCTACACCTTC.

CDR3 region: CASNRQSGSYEQYF. The CDR3 nucleotides are TGTGCCAGTAATCGTCAGTCGGGTTCCTACGAGCAGTACTTC. This chain joins TRBV19 and TRBJ2-7; D uncertain. V lost 7 bases and J lost 1, with 14 bases in between. The CDR3 extends over 14 amino acids. The germline V gene has CDR1 LNHDA and CDR2 SQIVND (reference sequence).

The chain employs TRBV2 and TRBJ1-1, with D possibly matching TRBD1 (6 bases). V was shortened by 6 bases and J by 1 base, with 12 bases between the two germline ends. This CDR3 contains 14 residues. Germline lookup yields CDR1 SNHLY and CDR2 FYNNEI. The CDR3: CASSPQTGNTEAFF. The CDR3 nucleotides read TGTGCCAGCAGCCCCCAGACAGGGAACACTGAAGCTTTCTTT. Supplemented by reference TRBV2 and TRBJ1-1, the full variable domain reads EPEVTQTPSHQVTQMGQEVILRCVPISNHLYFYWYRQILGQKVEFLVSFYNNEISEKSEIFDDQFSVERPDGSNFTLKIRSTKLEDSAMYFCASSPQTGNTEAFFGQGTRLTVV.

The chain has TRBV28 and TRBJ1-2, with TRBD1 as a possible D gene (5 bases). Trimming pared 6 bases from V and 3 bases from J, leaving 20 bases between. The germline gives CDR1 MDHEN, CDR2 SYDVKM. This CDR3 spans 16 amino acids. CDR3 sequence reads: CASRPGGGAGYYGYTF. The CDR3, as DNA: TGTGCCAGCAGACCCGGGGGGGGAGCCGGCTACTATGGCTACACCTTC.

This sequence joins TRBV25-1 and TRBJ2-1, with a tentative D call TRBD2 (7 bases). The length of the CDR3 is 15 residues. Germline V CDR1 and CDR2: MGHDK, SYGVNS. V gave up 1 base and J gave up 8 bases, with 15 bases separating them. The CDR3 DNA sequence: TGTGCCAGCAGTGAATTGGGGGGGGCGTCCGATGAGCAGTTCTTC. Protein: CASSELGGASDEQFF.

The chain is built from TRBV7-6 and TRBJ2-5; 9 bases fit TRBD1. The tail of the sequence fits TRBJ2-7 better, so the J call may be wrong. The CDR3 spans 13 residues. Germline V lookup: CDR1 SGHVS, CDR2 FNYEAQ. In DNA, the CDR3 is TGTGCCACCTCCGGGACAGGGAAATACGAGCAGTACTTC. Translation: CATSGTGKYEQYF.

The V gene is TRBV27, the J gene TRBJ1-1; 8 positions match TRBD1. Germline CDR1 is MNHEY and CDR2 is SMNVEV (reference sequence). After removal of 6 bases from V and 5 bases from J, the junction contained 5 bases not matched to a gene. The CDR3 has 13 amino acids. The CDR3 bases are TGTGCCAGCAGCTGGACAGGGAATACTGAAGCTTTCTTT. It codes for CASSWTGNTEAFF.

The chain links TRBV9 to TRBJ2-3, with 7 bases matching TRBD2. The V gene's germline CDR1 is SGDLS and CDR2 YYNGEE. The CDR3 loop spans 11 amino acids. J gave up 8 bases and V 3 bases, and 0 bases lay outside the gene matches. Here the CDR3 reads CASSAGGTQYF. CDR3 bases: TGTGCCAGCAGCGCGGGGGGTACGCAGTATTTT. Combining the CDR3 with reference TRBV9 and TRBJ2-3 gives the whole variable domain DSGVTQTPKHLITATGQRVTLRCSPRSGDLSVYWYQQSLDQGLQFLIQYYNGEERAKGNILERFSAQQFPDLHSELNLSSLELGDSALYFCASSAGGTQYFGPGTRLTVL.

The CDR3: CASGSSGGPDTQYF. DNA of the CDR3: TGTGCCAGCGGCTCTAGCGGGGGGCCCGATACGCAGTATTTT. This chain joins TRBV6-5 and TRBJ2-3; 11 positions agree with TRBD2. The CDR3 is 14 amino acids. Germline lookup yields CDR1 MNHEY and CDR2 SVGAGI. V lost 8 bases, J lost 6 bases, and 7 bases stayed unmatched.